This note documents a single T cell receptor (beta chain) sequence. Its antigen is still unknown. The data belong to a study of T cell responses to AZD1222 COVID-19 vaccine. Study findings and constraints: Rises in breadth and depth of Spike-specific TCRs came after two AZD1222 doses.

The method was immunoSEQ multiplex PCR; TCRdb's version includes in-frame clones alone and lacks a portion of them. This sample has under 150,000 clones, with around 90% found just once. Germline values: CDR1 SGDLS, CDR2 YYNGEE. The CDR3 consists of 14 residues. V gave up 3 bases and J gave up 6 bases; unmatched junction bases: 6. The TCR sequence derives from an adult in good health. The chain uses TRBV9 and TRBJ2-1; 7 bases match TRBD1. The sequencing used peripheral blood, collected on day 0 of AZD1222 vaccination. CDR3 protein: CASSDGDSLNEQFF. The CDR3 coding sequence is TGTGCCAGCAGCGACGGGGACAGCCTCAATGAGCAGTTCTTC.